Shown below are 9 T cell receptor beta chains from a single sample sequenced in a study of cytomegalovirus exposure and HLA in healthy donors. The PCR was carried out with 60 Vbeta primers and 13 Jbeta primers. Profiled with immunoSEQ multiplex PCR; TCRdb holds only in-frame clones, not every one. Of some 250,000 clones listed, 82% are singletons. Specimen: PBMCs. The receptors derive from a woman aged 40 to 50 in good health and CMV-seropositive.

CDR3 protein: CASSGSNTEAFF. The CDR3, as DNA: TGTGCCAGCAGCGGTTCGAACACTGAAGCTTTCTTT. The genes are TRBV27 and TRBJ1-1, with D unresolved. Trimming removed 6 bases at V and 1 base at J, with 6 bases between. From germline, CDR1 is MNHEY and CDR2 SMNVEV (reference sequence). The CDR3 is 12 residues long.

This chain uses TRBV6-6 with TRBJ2-3; TRBD1 matches 7 bases. Germline V gene lookup returns CDR1 MNHNY and CDR2 SVGAGI (reference sequence). Trimming at V came to 6 bases and at J to 4 bases, leaving 10 bases not matched to a gene. This CDR3 has 15 amino acids. CDR3 DNA sequence: TGTGCCAGCAGAAAGACAGGGCACAACGCAGATACGCAGTATTTT. Its translation: CASRKTGHNADTQYF.

The chain employs TRBV19 and TRBJ1-1; D not certain. Per germline, CDR1 LNHDA and CDR2 SQIVND (reference sequence). V dropped 3 bases and J dropped 12 bases, with 23 bases sitting between them. CDR3 size: 15 residues. The CDR3 region has the DNA TGTGCCAGTAGTATTAATGGGGAGGAAAAACATAAGTCTTTCTTT. This encodes CASSINGEEKHKSFF.

This rearrangement joins TRBV30 to TRBJ1-4; TRBD1 matches 9 bases. Germline V gene lookup returns CDR1 GTSNPN and CDR2 SVGIG (reference sequence). The V and J ends lost 1 base and 7 bases, in that order; junction bases with no gene match: 1. The length of the CDR3 is 13 residues. The CDR3 DNA reads as TGTGCCTGGAGTGAGGACAGGGGTGAAAAACTGTTTTTT. Amino acid sequence: CAWSEDRGEKLFF.

The V gene is TRBV7-2, the J gene TRBJ2-1; 8 bases line up with TRBD2. The germline gives CDR1 SGHTA, CDR2 FQGNSA. V was pared by 5 bases and J by 4 bases, with 7 bases of the junction left unmatched. The CDR3 runs to 15 residues. Here the CDR3 reads CASSQGRGVYNEQFF. CDR3 DNA: TGTGCCAGCAGCCAGGGGCGGGGGGTTTACAATGAGCAGTTCTTC.

The gene calls are TRBV11-2 and TRBJ1-1; weak D call: TRBD1 (6 bases). Trimming took 3 bases from V and 8 from J, leaving 13 bases between them. CDR1 and CDR2 (germline): SGHAT, FQNNGV. The CDR3 extends over 13 amino acids. The CDR3 bases are TGTGCCAGCAGCTTTAAAGGGGGGGCCGAAGCTTTCTTT. Amino acids: CASSFKGGAEAFF.

V and J are TRBV6-1 and TRBJ1-2; D not certain. Trimming took off 8 bases at V and 1 base at J, with 17 bases between the two ends. There are 15 residues in the CDR3. Germline CDR1 is MNHNS and CDR2 is SASEGT. CDR3 protein: CASGSSGSFNYGYTF. CDR3 nucleotides: TGTGCCAGCGGTTCGTCCGGGAGCTTTAACTATGGCTACACCTTC.

The rearrangement links TRBV6-1 to TRBJ2-3, with D possibly being TRBD1 (5 bases). The CDR3 has 15 amino acids. Per the germline V gene, CDR1 is MNHNS and CDR2 is SASEGT. V lost 3 bases to trimming and J lost 5 bases, with 15 bases between them. The CDR3 DNA is TGTGCCAGCAGTGATAGATTAGGGGCGAAAGATACGCAGTATTTT. It is translated as CASSDRLGAKDTQYF.

The V call is TRBV25-1, the J call TRBJ2-1, with D tentatively TRBD2 (6 bases). V gave up 6 bases and J gave up 5 bases, with 17 bases separating them. The CDR3 extends over 15 amino acids. Germline values: CDR1 MGHDK, CDR2 SYGVNS. The CDR3 spells CASREGVAEDNEQFF. The CDR3 DNA reads as TGTGCCAGCAGGGAAGGAGTAGCGGAGGACAATGAGCAGTTCTTC.